These 11 T cell receptor beta chains were sequenced from one sample in a study of response to subunit inactivated influenza vaccine. Using its own MiXCR run on the RT-PCR reads, TCRdb lists one record per CDR3 protein. The sample shows 200,000 to 300,000 distinct CDR3 sequences, 9% to 15% of them seen only once. This sample comprised non-naive T cells sorted from PBMCs, obtained 14 to 15 days before vaccination. Receptors originate from a man aged 45-65 years who received an inactivated influenza vaccine.

This clonotype appeared a few times. This chain connects TRBV27 to TRBJ1-5, with TRBD1 as a possible D gene (5 bases). The CDR3 sequence is 15 residues long. V shed 5 bases and J shed 0 bases, with 11 bases lying between them. CDR1 is MNHEY, CDR2 SMNVEV, per germline (reference sequence). CDR3 in amino acids: CASSNRLNSNQPQHF. The CDR3 DNA reads as TGTGCCAGCAGTAACAGGCTTAATAGCAATCAGCCCCAGCATTTT.

The chain is built from TRBV6-2 or TRBV6-3 and TRBJ2-1; 8 positions agree with TRBD1. The CDR3 totals 17 residues. The V segment lost 6 bases and the J segment 2 bases; nucleotides outside the gene matches: 12. Germline V CDR1 and CDR2: MNHEY, SVGEGT. The CDR3 loop reads CASRTLRGRITYNEQFF. CDR3 nucleotide sequence: TGTGCCAGCAGAACTCTCAGGGGGCGCATCACCTACAATGAGCAGTTCTTC.

This clonotype occurred a few times. The chain uses TRBV7-9 and TRBJ1-1; no definite D call. The CDR3 is 11 amino acids. Trimming stripped 3 bases from V and 7 bases from J, with 6 bases between. Per germline, CDR1 SEHNR and CDR2 FQNEAQ (reference sequence). CDR3 DNA: TGTGCCAGCAGCTTCGAGGTTGAAGCTTTCTTT. It specifies CASSFEVEAFF.

This clonotype was counted many times. The chain joins TRBV5-1 to TRBJ2-7, with TRBD1 matching 9 bases. The CDR3 is 16 amino acids. The ends lost 1 base at V and 7 bases at J; junction bases unmatched: 12. Germline V gene lookup returns CDR1 SGHRS and CDR2 YFSETQ. The DNA for the CDR3 is TGCGCCAGCAGCTTGTATCCGGGACAGGGTATAGGTGAGCAGTACTTC. Translation gives CASSLYPGQGIGEQYF.

The table lists this clonotype with a few counts. The J gene is TRBJ2-7, the V gene TRBV7-2; 9 bases match TRBD1. V shed 4 bases and J 5 bases; nucleotides not matched to a gene: 6. The CDR3 has 14 amino acids. Germline CDR1 is SGHTA and CDR2 is FQGNSA. CDR3 loop: CASSSQGAWHEQYF. The CDR3 DNA follows: TGTGCCAGCAGCTCACAGGGGGCTTGGCACGAGCAGTACTTC.

This clonotype appeared a few times. The genes are TRBV5-1 and TRBJ1-4, with D possibly TRBD1 on 6 matching bases. Trimming left V 6 bases short and J 0 bases short, with 12 bases between. The CDR3 length is 15 residues. Germline assignment: CDR1 SGHRS and CDR2 YFSETQ. The CDR3 DNA follows: TGCGCCAGCACCAGGGGAGATTCAACTAATGAAAAACTGTTTTTT. Amino acid sequence: CASTRGDSTNEKLFF.

V is TRBV15 and J is TRBJ2-7; D could derive from TRBD1 or TRBD2 (6 bases each). Germline V gene sequence: CDR1 LNHNV, CDR2 YYDKDF (reference sequence). CDR3 length: 14 residues. The V and J ends lost 4 bases and 3 bases respectively, with 13 bases between them. For the CDR3, the DNA is TGTGCCACCAGCATGGGGGGCCGAATCTACGAGCAGTACTTC. Its translation: CATSMGGRIYEQYF.

This clonotype has ten or more counts. This chain links TRBV28 with TRBJ2-7; the D gene is possibly TRBD1 (5 bases). CDR1 and CDR2 (germline): MDHEN, SYDVKM. The CDR3 consists of 14 residues. The V end lost 6 bases, the J end lost 0 bases, and 12 bases lay between the germline ends. CDR3 nucleotides: TGTGCCAGCAGAGGGGCAGGGAACTCCTACGAGCAGTACTTC. This codes for CASRGAGNSYEQYF.

The chain joins TRBV20-1 to TRBJ2-1, with TRBD2 matching over 10 bases. After removal of 5 bases from V and 4 bases from J, the junction contained 11 bases not matched to a gene. CDR3 length equals 16 residues. From germline, CDR1 is DFQATT and CDR2 SNEGSKA (reference sequence). This CDR3 reads CSAPSSGSLRYNEQFF. The DNA of the CDR3 is TGCAGTGCTCCTTCTAGCGGGAGTTTGAGGTACAATGAGCAGTTCTTC.

V gene TRBV2 combines with J gene TRBJ2-7, with 10 bases matching TRBD1. V lost 6 bases, J lost 5 bases, and 10 bases stayed unmatched. This CDR3 has 15 amino acids. Germline V gene sequence: CDR1 SNHLY, CDR2 FYNNEI. CDR3 sequence reads: CASSRQGQGNHEQYF. DNA of the CDR3: TGTGCCAGCAGCAGACAGGGACAGGGGAATCACGAGCAGTACTTC.

The chain combines TRBV6-2 or TRBV6-3 with TRBJ2-3; tentatively, D is TRBD2 (5 bases). CDR1 is MNHEY, CDR2 SVGEGT, per germline. With 4 bases removed from V and 0 bases from J, the gap between germline ends came to 11 bases. The CDR3 extends over 15 amino acids. The CDR3 is CASSFGVTSTDTQYF. CDR3 sequence (DNA): TGTGCCAGCAGTTTCGGGGTTACTAGCACAGATACGCAGTATTTT.